The 9 T cell receptor beta chains given below trace back to one sample, sequenced in a study of metastatic and nonmetastatic thyroid tumors. No patient had received any treatment before thyroid surgery. From the PCR reads, TCRdb re-called clones with MiXCR. The sample includes roughly 40,000 clones, less than 20% of them seen just once. The sample comprised tumor tissue. The receptor source for this set is a female donor with papillary thyroid cancer or a benign thyroid nodule (not recorded which). Some clones in this sample may be carry-over from other donors' samples.

In this sample, this clone turned up many times. CDR3 residues: CASSEWAASYNEQFF. The DNA for the CDR3 is TGTGCCAGTAGTGAATGGGCAGCGTCCTACAATGAGCAGTTCTTC. The chain has TRBV19 and TRBJ2-1, with no clear D. Germline assignment: CDR1 LNHDA and CDR2 SQIVND (reference sequence). The V end was cut by 5 bases, the J end by 1 base, with 12 bases between. The CDR3 consists of 15 residues.

This clone has at least ten counts. The chain employs TRBV18 and TRBJ1-1; D unclear. The CDR3 loop spans 15 amino acids. V lost 1 base and J 6 bases, leaving 15 bases between the germline ends. CDR1 is KGHSH, CDR2 LQKENI, per germline. The CDR3 sequence is CASSPQMGLMSEAFF. CDR3 sequence (DNA): TGTGCCAGCTCACCACAGATGGGATTAATGTCTGAAGCTTTCTTT.

Concerning this clone itself: Germline and junction disagree at one end, which may indicate a read error. CDR3 residues: CASSPSPGPGADTQCF. The DNA of the CDR3 is TGTGCCAGTAGCCCAAGTCCGGGACCGGGGGCAGATACGCAGTGTTTT. The chain uses TRBV19 and TRBJ2-3; the D gene could be TRBD1 or TRBD2 (6 bases each). The germline CDR1 and CDR2 sequences are LNHDA and SQIVND (reference sequence). CDR3 length equals 16 residues.

Ten or more counts support this clone. The chain has TRBV5-4 and TRBJ2-7; the D gene is possibly TRBD2 (7 bases). Germline V lookup: CDR1 SGHNT, CDR2 YYREEE (reference sequence). V lost 1 base and J lost 8, with 16 bases in between. The CDR3 loop spans 14 amino acids. The CDR3 bases are TGTGCCAGCAGCTTGCCCAGGGGAGGGCTAAAGCAGTACTTC. It is translated as CASSLPRGGLKQYF.

This clone was seen ten or more times. V gene TRBV3-1 combines with J gene TRBJ2-1; TRBD2 agrees at 8 bases. The CDR3 covers 11 residues. Trimming took 6 bases from V and 13 from J; bases not matched to a gene: 5. The germline V gene encodes CDR1 LGHDT and CDR2 YNNKEL (reference sequence). Here the CDR3 reads CASSRGGEQFF. CDR3 DNA: TGTGCCAGCAGTCGGGGGGGGGAACAGTTCTTC.

This clone was detected ten times or more. The CDR3 region is CASLTRVGSRGGPQHF. CDR3 coding DNA: TGTGCCAGCTTGACGAGGGTGGGGTCGAGGGGGGGGCCCCAGCATTTT. The V gene is TRBV28, the J gene TRBJ1-5; a possible D gene is TRBD1 (6 bases). Trimming took off 8 bases at V and 9 bases at J, with 26 bases between the two ends. This CDR3 has 16 residues. Germline V gene sequence: CDR1 MDHEN, CDR2 SYDVKM.

There are many counts of this clone. The chain carries TRBV20-1 and TRBJ2-1; D may be TRBD1 (6 bases). V shed 0 bases and J shed 1 base, with 10 bases lying between them. Germline V gives CDR1 DFQATT, CDR2 SNEGSKA (reference sequence). The CDR3 is 15 residues long. The DNA for the CDR3 is TGCAGTGCTAGAGATGGCAGGGGTTCCTACAATGAGCAGTTCTTC. Its translation is CSARDGRGSYNEQFF.

Many counts were recorded for this clone. J is TRBJ1-2 and V is TRBV18; D gene unclear. Germline V gene sequence: CDR1 KGHSH, CDR2 LQKENI. The CDR3 totals 13 residues. Deletions cut 3 bases from V and 4 bases from J, with 9 bases between. The CDR3, as DNA: TGTGCCAGCTCACCGCTAGGGATCTATGGCTACACCTTC. It specifies CASSPLGIYGYTF.

This clone was found many times. This sequence joins TRBV19 and TRBJ2-1; TRBD2 is a possible D gene (6 bases). The CDR3 spans 17 residues. V was pared by 6 bases and J by 4 bases, with 22 bases between. In germline, CDR1 is LNHDA, CDR2 SQIVND (reference sequence). CDR3 sequence (DNA): TGTGCCAGTAGCGCTAGCGTCACAATGGGGGTATACAATGAGCAGTTCTTC. This encodes CASSASVTMGVYNEQFF.